Presented here are 14 T cell receptor beta chains from one specimen sequenced in a study of blood T cell repertoires in COVID-19. Data came from immunoSEQ multiplex PCR; TCRdb stores just in-frame clones and leaves some out. The repertoire consists of a few hundred thousand clones, with more than 75% occurring once and the leading ten covering roughly 4%. Input material: PBMCs or T cells enriched from blood (not recorded which). The source is a man between 25 and 39 years old who had recovered from COVID-19.

The chain combines TRBV28 with TRBJ1-2; tentative D call: TRBD1 (5 bases). Trimming shortened V by 6 bases and J by 8 bases, and 16 bases separated the two germline ends. Looked up from germline, CDR1 is MDHEN and CDR2 is SYDVKM. The CDR3 consists of 13 residues. CDR3 sequence: CASSPTGAGGYTF. For the CDR3, the DNA is TGTGCCAGCAGCCCAACAGGTGCGGGGGGCTACACCTTC.

J is TRBJ2-1 and V is TRBV4-1, with D unresolved. Between the trimmed V and J ends, which lost 4 bases and 9 bases, there was a span of 7 bases. From germline, CDR1 is MGHRA and CDR2 YSYEKL. This CDR3 has 11 amino acids. The CDR3 region has the DNA TGCGCCAGCAGCCGAGATAGTGAGCAGTTCTTC. Amino acids: CASSRDSEQFF.

The chain recombines TRBV7-9 with TRBJ2-7; 7 positions agree with TRBD2. The germline gives CDR1 SEHNR, CDR2 FQNEAQ (reference sequence). J was trimmed by 5 bases and V by 6 bases; bases with no gene match: 13. The CDR3 totals 15 residues. CDR3 coding DNA: TGTGCCAGCAGTTCAATGGGAGGGACGGGGGACGAGCAGTACTTC. This translates into CASSSMGGTGDEQYF.

The V call is TRBV3-1 (or the pseudogene TRBV3-2), the J call TRBJ1-2; the D is unclear. V was trimmed by 5 bases and J by 4 bases, leaving 14 bases between them. Germline values: CDR1 LGHDT, CDR2 YNNKEL (reference sequence). The CDR3 loop spans 14 amino acids. This CDR3 is CASSFGGIGYGYTF. CDR3 nucleotides: TGTGCCAGCAGCTTCGGCGGCATTGGCTATGGCTACACCTTC.

CDR3 region: CASSFGDSTDTQYF. For the CDR3, the DNA is TGCGCCAGCAGCTTCGGGGATAGCACAGATACGCAGTATTTT. The chain has TRBV5-1 and TRBJ2-3, with D perhaps matching TRBD2 (5 bases). The germline V and J ends were trimmed by 2 bases and 0 bases, with 7 bases remaining between them. This CDR3 comprises 14 residues. Germline-derived CDR1 and CDR2 are SGHRS and YFSETQ.

The rearrangement joins TRBV5-1 to TRBJ2-1; D gene unclear. The length of the CDR3 is 14 residues. Looked up from germline, CDR1 is SGHRS and CDR2 is YFSETQ. V lost 0 bases and J lost 10, with 14 bases in between. CDR3 nucleotide sequence: TGCGCCAGCAGCTTGGGGTCGCCTCCAGTCGAGCAGTTCTTC. Residues: CASSLGSPPVEQFF.

This chain links TRBV5-1 with TRBJ1-2; D perhaps matches TRBD1 (5 bases). In germline, CDR1 is SGHRS, CDR2 YFSETQ. This CDR3 has 16 residues. Trimming took 0 bases from V and 7 from J, leaving 19 bases between them. The CDR3 DNA reads TGCGCCAGCAGCTTGGCGGAGGGCCAGGGAGTCGGTGGCTACACCTTC. As protein: CASSLAEGQGVGGYTF.

This clone was observed once. The chain employs TRBV2 and TRBJ1-4; D perhaps matches TRBD1 (6 bases). CDR1 SNHLY and CDR2 FYNNEI come from the germline V gene. V lost 2 bases, J lost 8 bases, and 15 bases lay in between. CDR3 size: 15 residues. CDR3 coding DNA: TGTGCCAGCAGTGAATTCGGGGGGCTGATCGAAAAACTGTTTTTT. This translates into CASSEFGGLIEKLFF.

This clone was detected once. This sequence joins TRBV2 and TRBJ2-3; TRBD2 aligns across 15 bases. Germline CDR1 and CDR2: SNHLY and FYNNEI. The CDR3 totals 14 residues. Unmatched junction bases numbered 6, after V lost 11 bases and J lost 6 bases. DNA of the CDR3: TGTGCCGTCCCCGGGACTAGCGGGAGGGATACGCAGTATTTT. It yields the protein CAVPGTSGRDTQYF.

The V gene is TRBV5-1, the J gene TRBJ2-2, with 12 nucleotides matching TRBD1. V shed 2 bases and J 6 bases; nucleotides not matched to a gene: 14. The CDR3 consists of 19 residues. Germline V gives CDR1 SGHRS, CDR2 YFSETQ. CDR3 coding DNA: TGCGCCAGCAGCTTATCATTCGGGACCGGGACAGGGGGCCCCGGGGAGCTGTTTTTT. Translation gives CASSLSFGTGTGGPGELFF. Filled out from reference TRBV5-1 and TRBJ2-2, the complete variable domain reads KAGVTQTPRYLIKTRGQQVTLSCSPISGHRSVSWYQQTPGQGLQFLFEYFSETQRNKGNFPGRFSGRQFSNSRSEMNVSTLELGDSALYLCASSLSFGTGTGGPGELFFGEGSRLTVL.

The rearrangement uses TRBV2 and TRBJ1-5; 7 nucleotides match TRBD1. The germline V gene has CDR1 SNHLY and CDR2 FYNNEI. After removal of 6 bases from V and 6 bases from J, the junction contained 17 bases not matched to a gene. The CDR3 spans 17 residues. Here the CDR3 reads CASRAGTATRWGQPQHF. CDR3 nucleotide sequence: TGTGCCAGCAGGGCCGGGACAGCTACCCGTTGGGGTCAGCCCCAGCATTTT.

The chain carries TRBV5-1 and TRBJ2-7; TRBD2 matches at 16 bases. Germline trimming cut 3 bases from V and 6 bases from J; bases unmatched to any gene: 9. Germline loops: CDR1 SGHRS, CDR2 YFSETQ. This CDR3 has 17 amino acids. The CDR3 DNA sequence: TGCGCCAGCAGCTGGGGACTAGCGGGGGGGCTGGGATCCGAGCAGTACTTC. This translates into CASSWGLAGGLGSEQYF. Full variable domain (missing parts from reference TRBV5-1 and TRBJ2-7): KAGVTQTPRYLIKTRGQQVTLSCSPISGHRSVSWYQQTPGQGLQFLFEYFSETQRNKGNFPGRFSGRQFSNSRSEMNVSTLELGDSALYLCASSWGLAGGLGSEQYFGPGTRLTVT.

This clone was observed once. CDR3 amino acids: CASSTRGSETEAFF. CDR3 DNA sequence: TGTGCCAGCAGCACCAGGGGTTCTGAAACTGAAGCTTTCTTT. The chain recombines TRBV7-9 with TRBJ1-1, with TRBD1 as a possible D gene (6 bases). This CDR3 has 14 amino acids. Deletions cut 5 bases from V and 5 bases from J, with 15 bases between. Looked up from germline, CDR1 is SEHNR and CDR2 is FQNEAQ (reference sequence).

This chain links TRBV28 with TRBJ1-5, with a tentative D call TRBD1 (5 bases). The V and J ends lost 8 bases and 6 bases respectively, with 20 bases between them. The CDR3 is 15 amino acids. Germline lookup yields CDR1 MDHEN and CDR2 SYDVKM. The CDR3 nucleotides read TGTGCCAGCGGGCCTCTCGGGGGGGAGCGTCAGCCCCAGCATTTT. Translating it yields CASGPLGGERQPQHF. The full variable domain, completed using reference TRBV28 and TRBJ1-5, is DVKVTQSSRYLVKRTGEKVFLECVQDMDHENMFWYRQDPGLGLRLIYFSYDVKMKEKGDIPEGYSVSREKKERFSLILESASTNQTSMYLCASGPLGGERQPQHFGDGTRLSIL.